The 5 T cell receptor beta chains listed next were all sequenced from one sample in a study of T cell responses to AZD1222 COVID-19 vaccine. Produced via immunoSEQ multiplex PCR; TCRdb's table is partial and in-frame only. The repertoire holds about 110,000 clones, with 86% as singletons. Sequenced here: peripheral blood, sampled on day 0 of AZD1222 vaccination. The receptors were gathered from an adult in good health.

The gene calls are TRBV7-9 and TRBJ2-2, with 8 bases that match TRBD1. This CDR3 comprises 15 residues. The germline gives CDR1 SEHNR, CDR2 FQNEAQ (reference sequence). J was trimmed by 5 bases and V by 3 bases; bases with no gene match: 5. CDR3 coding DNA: TGTGCCAGCAGCTTTGGGACAGGAATAACCGGGGAGCTGTTTTTT. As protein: CASSFGTGITGELFF.

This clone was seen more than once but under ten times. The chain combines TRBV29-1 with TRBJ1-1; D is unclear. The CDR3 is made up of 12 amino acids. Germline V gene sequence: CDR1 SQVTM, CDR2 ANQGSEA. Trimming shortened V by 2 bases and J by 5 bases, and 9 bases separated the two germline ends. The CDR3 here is CSVEPERTEAFF. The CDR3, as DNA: TGCAGCGTTGAACCAGAGCGGACTGAAGCTTTCTTT.

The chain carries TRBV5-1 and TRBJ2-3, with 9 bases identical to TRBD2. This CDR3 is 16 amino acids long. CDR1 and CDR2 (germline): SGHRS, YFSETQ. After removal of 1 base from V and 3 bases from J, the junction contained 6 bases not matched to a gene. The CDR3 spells CASSLLVAGETDTQYF. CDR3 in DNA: TGCGCCAGCAGCTTGTTGGTAGCGGGGGAGACAGATACGCAGTATTTT.

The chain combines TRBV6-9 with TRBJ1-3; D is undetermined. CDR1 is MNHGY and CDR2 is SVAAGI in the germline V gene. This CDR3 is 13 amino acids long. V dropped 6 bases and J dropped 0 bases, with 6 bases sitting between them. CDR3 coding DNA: TGTGCCAGCAGGCGGGTCTCTGGAAACACCATATATTTT. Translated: CASRRVSGNTIYF.

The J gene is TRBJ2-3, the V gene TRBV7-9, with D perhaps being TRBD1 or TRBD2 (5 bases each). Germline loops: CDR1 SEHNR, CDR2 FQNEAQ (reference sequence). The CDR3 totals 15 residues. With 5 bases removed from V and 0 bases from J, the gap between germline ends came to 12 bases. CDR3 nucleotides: TGTGCCAGCAGCATAGTCGGGGCTAGCACAGATACGCAGTATTTT. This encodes CASSIVGASTDTQYF.